The clone carrying this T cell receptor (beta chain) was seen only once. Its specificity is not known. The sample is drawn from a study of T cell responses to AZD1222 COVID-19 vaccine. Points from the study as a whole: Clonal diversity was possibly underestimated; the donors were predominantly white British and more often female. Vaccination with two AZD1222 doses was followed by a rise in Spike-specific TCR breadth and depth.

V was clipped by 0 bases and J by 5 bases; unmatched bases: 19. The CDR3 has 20 amino acids. Per germline, CDR1 MNHEY and CDR2 SVGEGT. Clones were read by immunoSEQ multiplex PCR, and TCRdb kept only the in-frame ones, dropping some. The sample consists of 140,000 to 150,000 clones, around nine tenths of them appearing once. The sequence came from an adult in good health. The V gene is TRBV6-2 or TRBV6-3, the J gene TRBJ2-3, with TRBD2 identical over 8 bases. This material consisted of peripheral blood, taken on day 0 of AZD1222 vaccination. CDR3 DNA: TGTGCCAGCAGTTACTCGATGTCTCTTAGCGGGGTCATAAAGGGAGATACGCAGTATTTT. This gives the protein CASSYSMSLSGVIKGDTQYF.